This TCR beta chain stems from a study of CD4 T cells in relation to SARS-CoV-2 and coronaviruses. Profiling relied on immunoSEQ multiplex PCR, and the TCRdb table lists in-frame clones only, not all of them. The profile shows 55,000 to 75,000 clones, approximately 87% of them singletons. The unexposed donors gave CD4+ T cells in about 2010-2019, prior to COVID-19. CD4 enrichment then naive enrichment separated naive from memory CD4+ cells. The V and J ends lost 4 bases and 3 bases respectively, with 10 bases between them. This CDR3 is built from 13 residues. The germline CDR1 and CDR2 sequences are GTSNPN and SVGIG (reference sequence). This clone was detected only once. Its antigen remains unidentified. Study-wide results and limits: In approximately 70% of donors, memory CD4+ clonotypes crossrecognized SARS-CoV-2 and at least one common cold coronavirus spike. Culture-expanded clones reflect memory recall rather than primary priming during culture. Pre-pandemic and post-infection samples never came from the same donor.

V and J are TRBV30 and TRBJ1-3; D unresolved. This receptor was identified in a human donor in good health. The material sequenced was memory CD4+ T cells from PBMCs. CDR3 amino acids: CAWNVGFGNTIYF. CDR3 sequence (DNA): TGTGCCTGGAATGTAGGGTTTGGAAACACCATATATTTT.